These 23 T cell receptor beta chains came from one sample sequenced in a study of tumor-infiltrating lymphocytes in primary liver carcinoma (dated by TCRdb to 2015 to 2018). Sequencing used an Illumina HiSeq 2500. Using a constant-region primer and ProtoScript II reverse transcriptase, TCRbeta-specific cDNA was reverse-transcribed from about 460 ng total RNA. TCRbeta libraries were built with three nested multiplex PCR rounds, a slightly modified ARM-PCR procedure. Each of the first two PCR rounds ran for nine to ten cycles and used multiplex TRBV1-TRBV30 forward primers together with a Cbeta reverse primer. The raw public data were reprocessed by TCRdb itself: fastp quality trimming at Q25, MiXCR clonotype calling, in-frame beta chains only. Each entry is one CDR3 protein sequence, shown with its most common DNA and genes. Across this sample there are more than 150,000 distinct CDR3 sequences, with 50% to 75% seen only once. The top ten hold approximately 70% of the sample.

RNA from unsorted whole blood was extracted with TRIzol reagent, and germline DNA was obtained with the DNeasy Blood & Tissue kit. The specimen was peripheral blood. The receptors stem from a man aged 40-55 years with primary liver carcinoma and hepatitis B virus infection.

Comments on this clonotype: One base away lies a much larger clone, so this may be a sequencing read error. The genes are TRBV11-2 and TRBJ2-3, with TRBD2 matching 7 bases. Germline V gene sequence: CDR1 SGHAT, CDR2 FQNNGV. CDR3 length: 16 amino acids. The CDR3 spells CASSYRLAAATDTRYF. The CDR3 nucleotides read TGTGCCAGCAGCTATAGACTAGCTGCGGCCACAGATACGCGGTATTTT.

With respect to this clonotype: This may come from a read error, since a much larger clone is one base off. The chain combines TRBV11-2 with TRBJ2-3, with 7 bases aligning to TRBD2. CDR1 is SGHAT, CDR2 FQNNGV, per germline. The trim removed 4 bases at V and 1 base at J, leaving 11 bases unmatched. The CDR3 is made up of 17 amino acids. The DNA for the CDR3 is TGTGCCAGCAGCTCCCTCGCGAAACGGGAGGGCACAGATACGCAGTATTTT. As protein: CASSSLAKREGTDTQYF.

This clonotype has just a few counts. This chain links TRBV29-1 with TRBJ1-1; D remains ambiguous. This CDR3 spans 11 amino acids. V lost 7 bases, J lost 1 base, and 7 bases lay in between. Germline lookup yields CDR1 SQVTM and CDR2 ANQGSEA. Here the CDR3 reads CSAMGNTEAFF. In nucleotides, the CDR3 is TGCAGCGCCATGGGGAACACTGAAGCTTTCTTT.

This clonotype was seen a single time. The junction shows a germline mismatch at one end, possibly a read error. The chain has TRBV11-2 and TRBJ2-3; 10 bases line up with TRBD1. Germline CDR1 reads SGHAT; CDR2 reads FQNNGV. The CDR3 runs to 15 residues. CDR3 protein: CASGLVTGGFGTQYF. In nucleotides, the CDR3 is TGTGCCAGCGGCTTAGTGACAGGGGGCTTTGGTACGCAGTATTTT.

This clonotype turned up a few times. The rearrangement links TRBV6-1 to TRBJ2-7; TRBD2 matches 8 bases. CDR3 length: 14 residues. V shed 6 bases, J shed 4 bases, and the junction held 8 bases outside the gene matches. The germline V gene has CDR1 MNHNS and CDR2 SASEGT. For the CDR3, the DNA is TGTGCCAGCAGAGCCCCCGGGACTAGTTACGAGCAGTACTTC. Amino acid sequence: CASRAPGTSYEQYF.

In the case of this clonotype: At one of its ends the junction is not consistent with the germline gene, which may arise from a read error. The CDR3 bases are TGCAGCGTCTACGACATCTACACCGGGGAGCTGTTTTTC. It specifies CSVYDIYTGELFF. The chain couples TRBV29-1 to TRBJ2-2; TRBD2 might be the D (5 bases). The germline V gene has CDR1 SQVTM and CDR2 ANQGSEA. The CDR3 is made up of 13 amino acids.

The chain carries TRBV11-2 and TRBJ2-3, with 10 bases that match TRBD2. Looked up from germline, CDR1 is SGHAT and CDR2 is FQNNGV. This CDR3 is built from 17 residues. V lost 9 bases to trimming and J lost 5 bases; unmatched junction nucleotides: 17. CDR3 sequence: CASSPHYSQREGDTQYF. The DNA of the CDR3 is TGTGCCAGTAGCCCACATTACTCACAGCGGGAGGGAGATACGCAGTATTTT.

CDR3 DNA sequence: TGTGCCAGGAGTGAACAGGGGGATCAGCCCCAGCATTTT. This sequence encodes CARSEQGDQPQHF. The chain has TRBV6-6 and TRBJ1-5; 8 bases agree with TRBD1. CDR3 size: 13 residues. Trimming took 9 bases from V and 5 from J; bases not matched to a gene: 6. Germline V lookup: CDR1 MNHNY, CDR2 SVGAGI (reference sequence).

For this clonotype: This sequence may be a read error, since a much larger clone differs from it by one base. This chain joins TRBV11-2 and TRBJ2-5, with no clear D. The CDR3 is made up of 14 amino acids. Germline loops: CDR1 SGHAT, CDR2 FQNNGV. The CDR3 sequence is CASSLEMGAETQSF. DNA of the CDR3: TGTGCCAGCAGCTTAGAGATGGGCGCCGAGACCCAGTCCTTC. The variable domain in full, completed from reference TRBV11-2 and TRBJ2-5, reads EAGVAQSPRYKIIEKRQSVAFWCNPISGHATLYWYQQILGQGPKLLIQFQNNGVVDDSQLPKDRFSAERLKGVDSTLKIQPAKLEDSAVYLCASSLEMGAETQSFGPGTRLLVL.

This clonotype appeared once. No conserved phenylalanine or tryptophan ends this CDR3, so it is likely a read error. V usage is TRBV11-1 and J usage is TRBJ1-1, with 8 bases matching TRBD1. The CDR3 is 13 amino acids. Looked up from germline, CDR1 is SGHAT and CDR2 is FQDESV (reference sequence). CDR3 sequence reads: CTSSPRQGPEAFS. In DNA form, the CDR3 reads TGTACCAGCAGCCCTAGACAGGGGCCTGAAGCTTTCTCT.

The chain links TRBV12-3 or TRBV12-4 to TRBJ2-1; D is undetermined. V lost 3 bases and J 8 bases, leaving 11 bases between the germline ends. The CDR3 is made up of 13 amino acids. CDR3 region: CASSFQPADEQFF. CDR3 DNA: TGTGCCAGCAGTTTTCAGCCCGCGGATGAGCAGTTCTTC.

As concerns this clonotype: Mismatch with germline at one junction end may stem from a read error. The chain links TRBV11-2 to TRBJ2-7; no firm D call. CDR1 is SGHAT and CDR2 is FQNNGV in the germline V gene. The length of the CDR3 is 14 residues. CDR3 bases: TGTGCAAGCAACTTAACCGACGGAGCCTGCGAGCGGTACTTC. This sequence encodes CASNLTDGACERYF. The whole variable domain, filled in from reference TRBV11-2 and TRBJ2-7, reads EAGVAQSPRYKIIEKRQSVAFWCNPISGHATLYWYQQILGQGPKLLIQFQNNGVVDDSQLPKDRFSAERLKGVDSTLKIQPAKLEDSAVYLCASNLTDGACERYFGPGTRLTVT.

This clonotype was detected once. The conserved final phenylalanine or tryptophan is absent from the CDR3, which likely points to a read error. The rearrangement links TRBV11-2 to TRBJ2-3; the D is unclear. Germline V gives CDR1 SGHAT, CDR2 FQNNGV. The CDR3 consists of 15 residues. Trimming cost V 2 bases and J 2 bases, with 11 bases left between them. CDR3 region: CASSLSLVTTDTQYS. The CDR3 DNA reads TGTGCCAGCAGCTTAAGTCTAGTCACCACAGATACGCAGTATTCT.

A note on this clonotype: Since a much larger clone is just one base distant, this may be a read error. The V gene is TRBV11-2, the J gene TRBJ1-1; a weak D match, TRBD1 (5 bases). The germline gives CDR1 SGHAT, CDR2 FQNNGV. This CDR3 has 16 residues. The CDR3 nucleotides read TGTGCCAGCAGCTTAGGGATCGGGACGCTGAACACTGAAGCTTTATTT. Protein product: CASSLGIGTLNTEALF.

The chain couples TRBV29-1 to TRBJ2-5; 10 nucleotides align to TRBD2. The CDR3 extends over 16 amino acids. J gave up 7 bases and V 4 bases, and 15 bases lay outside the gene matches. From germline, CDR1 is SQVTM and CDR2 ANQGSEA. The CDR3 here is CSVGQRLAGDRGTQYF. The CDR3 coding sequence is TGCAGCGTTGGCCAAAGACTAGCGGGTGACAGGGGGACCCAGTACTTC.

The chain carries TRBV12-3 or TRBV12-4 and TRBJ1-5; 7 bases map to TRBD1. Losses at the gene ends were 5 bases for V and 1 base for J; bases not matched to a gene: 5. The CDR3 spans 15 residues. This chain's CDR3 is CASSRTGESNQPQHF. CDR3 nucleotide sequence: TGTGCCAGCAGTAGGACAGGCGAGAGCAATCAGCCCCAGCATTTT.

The sample holds a few counts of this clonotype. The chain links TRBV12-3 or TRBV12-4 to TRBJ2-5; 8 bases line up with TRBD1. The CDR3 is 14 residues long. V was pared by 4 bases and J by 1 base, with 2 bases of the junction left unmatched. The CDR3 loop reads CASSSGQAQETQYF. CDR3 nucleotide sequence: TGTGCCAGCAGTTCGGGACAGGCCCAAGAGACCCAGTACTTC.

The sample holds many counts of this clonotype. This rearrangement joins TRBV12-3 or TRBV12-4 to TRBJ2-7; the match to TRBD1 covers 8 bases. The V segment lost 6 bases and the J segment 3 bases; nucleotides outside the gene matches: 7. The CDR3 consists of 14 residues. The CDR3 is CASRAGTGFYEQYF. In DNA, the CDR3 is TGTGCCAGCAGAGCCGGGACAGGCTTCTACGAGCAGTACTTC.

As to this clonotype: One base away lies a much larger clone, so this may be a sequencing read error. The chain links TRBV14 to TRBJ2-1; 9 bases are a match to TRBD2. This CDR3 has 15 residues. The germline gives CDR1 SGHDN, CDR2 FVKESK. The CDR3 region has the DNA TGTGCCAGCAGTGCCGTAGCGGGAGCCTACCATGAGCAGTTCTTC. It codes for CASSAVAGAYHEQFF. The full variable domain, with the rest looked up from reference TRBV14 and TRBJ2-1, is EAGVTQFPSHSVIEKGQTVTLRCDPISGHDNLYWYRRVMGKEIKFLLHFVKESKQDESGMPNNRFLAERTGGTYSTLKVQPAELEDSGVYFCASSAVAGAYHEQFFGPGTRLTVL.

This clonotype was seen more than once but under ten times. J is TRBJ2-7 and V is TRBV7-9; D possibly corresponds to TRBD2 (5 bases). CDR1 is SEHNR and CDR2 is FQNEAQ in the germline V gene (reference sequence). V was shortened by 7 bases and J by 6 bases, with 19 bases between the two germline ends. This CDR3 is built from 14 residues. The DNA for the CDR3 is TGTGCCAGCACTTCCCGGACTGTTGGCGGCGAGCAGTACTTC. Translating it yields CASTSRTVGGEQYF.

About this clonotype itself: One junction end disagrees with the germline gene, perhaps due to a read error. V usage is TRBV5-1 and J usage is TRBJ2-3, with D perhaps assigned TRBD1 or TRBD2 (6 bases each). Per germline, CDR1 SGHRS and CDR2 YFSETQ. The CDR3 runs to 15 residues. CDR3 sequence (DNA): TGCGCCAGCAGCTCTACCGGGACTGTGACAGGTACGCAGTATTTT. Protein product: CASSSTGTVTGTQYF.

The CDR3 region is CASSLHLGVSTNEKLFF. DNA of the CDR3: TGTGCCAGCAGCCTGCACCTGGGGGTATCAACTAATGAAAAACTGTTTTTT. The chain joins TRBV7-9 to TRBJ1-4; D possibly corresponds to TRBD1 (5 bases). The V end lost 5 bases, the J end lost 0 bases, and 16 bases lay between the germline ends. The CDR3 extends over 17 amino acids. Germline CDR1 SEHNR, CDR2 FQNEAQ (reference sequence).

This clonotype came up a few times. The V and J genes are TRBV6-1 and TRBJ2-7; D may be TRBD2 (5 bases). Germline loops: CDR1 MNHNS, CDR2 SASEGT. This CDR3 spans 11 amino acids. Trimming cost V 5 bases and J 12 bases, with 14 bases left between them. The CDR3 spells CASSRDFMGYF. Here the CDR3 DNA reads TGTGCCAGCAGTCGGGATTTCATGGGGTACTTC.